The sequence of this T cell receptor (beta chain) was determined in a study of memory CD4+ T cells and cytomegalovirus serostatus. Across the study: Healthy Belgian adult donors included 9 or 10 CMV-positive and 24 CMV-negative people.

V gave up 5 bases and J gave up 3 bases, with 13 bases separating them. The CDR3 totals 14 residues. CDR1 and CDR2 from the germline V gene are SGHAT and FQNNGV. A note on this clone: Its antigen is not identified.

Single viable CD3+CD4+CD8-CD45RO+ cells were sorted as the memory CD4+ T cells. Regarding the study as a whole: Of under 200 reported CMV TCRbeta sequences, 60 to 85 were found in memory CD4+ repertoires. Median bootstrapped AUC for CMV status was approximately 0.95 originally, approximately 0.9 US-trained.

Clones were read by immunoSEQ multiplex PCR, and TCRdb kept only the in-frame ones, dropping some. The data hold 75,000 to 90,000 clones, with 75% to 90% observed a single time. The V and J genes are TRBV11-2 and TRBJ1-2; possible D gene TRBD1, 5 bases. Sequencing was done on a sample of memory CD4+ T cells from blood. This clonotype was obtained from an adult in good health and CMV-seronegative. CDR3 sequence (DNA): TGTGCCAGCAGCGTCAGGGTTTCAGACTATGGCTACACCTTC. It encodes CASSVRVSDYGYTF.